This passage covers 25 T cell receptor beta chains from one sample sequenced in a study of post-analysis software for immune sequencing data. Study-level results: The five TRBV segments detected at higher frequency in patients than in controls included TRBV5-6, TRBV5-1 and TRBV20-1.

cDNA libraries of TCR beta carried unique molecular identifiers. TCRdb re-called the PCR reads through MiXCR, storing one row per CDR3 protein. The repertoire holds about 200,000 distinct CDR3 sequences, with over 25% as singletons. The antigens these receptors bind are not known. The source material was blood. These receptors all stem from a girl aged 2-17 years with multiple sclerosis.

This clonotype was counted at least ten times. V usage is TRBV3-1 and J usage is TRBJ2-7; D unresolved. Trimming stripped 4 bases from V and 0 bases from J, with 16 bases between. Germline values: CDR1 LGHDT, CDR2 YNNKEL (reference sequence). The CDR3 covers 16 residues. CDR3 region: CASSRPTGPTSYEQYF. CDR3 in DNA: TGTGCCAGCAGCCGGCCGACTGGACCCACCTCCTACGAGCAGTACTTC.

There are a few counts of this clonotype. This rearrangement joins TRBV28 to TRBJ2-6, with D possibly being TRBD1 or TRBD2 (7 bases each). Trimming removed 3 bases at V and 2 bases at J, with 11 bases between. The CDR3 sequence is 16 residues long. Germline lookup yields CDR1 MDHEN and CDR2 SYDVKM. CDR3 residues: CASSLGGGAGANVLTF. The CDR3 DNA sequence: TGTGCCAGCAGTTTGGGAGGGGGCGCTGGGGCCAACGTCCTGACTTTC.

Only one count was recorded for this clonotype. At one of its ends the junction is not consistent with the germline gene, which may arise from a read error. This chain links TRBV25-1 with TRBJ1-5; 7 bases line up with TRBD1. Germline CDR1 reads MGHDK; CDR2 reads SYGVNS. This CDR3 comprises 15 residues. The CDR3 DNA reads as TGTGCCAGCAGAGGGACAGCTGTTAGCAATCAGCCCCGGCATTTT. Protein product: CASRGTAVSNQPRHF. The full variable domain, completed using reference TRBV25-1 and TRBJ1-5, is EADIYQTPRYLVIGTGKKITLECSQTMGHDKMYWYQQDPGMELHLIHYSYGVNSTEKGDLSSESTVSRIRTEHFPLTLESARPSHTSQYLCASRGTAVSNQPRHFGDGTRLSIL.

About this clonotype: Given a much more abundant clone one base away, this may be a read error. This chain uses TRBV4-2 with TRBJ1-4; D unclear. Germline V gene data show CDR1 as LGHNA and CDR2 as YNFKEQ. The length of the CDR3 is 14 residues. The CDR3 reads CASSKLATNEKPFF. For the CDR3, the DNA is TGTGCCAGCAGTAAACTGGCAACTAATGAAAAACCGTTTTTT.

The chain carries TRBV3-1 and TRBJ1-4, with D possibly matching TRBD1 (6 bases). Germline V gene sequence: CDR1 LGHDT, CDR2 YNNKEL (reference sequence). The CDR3 contains 17 residues. V lost 4 bases, J lost 7 bases, and 22 bases lay in between. The CDR3 DNA is TGTGCCAGCAGCCCCTTTTGGGTTCGGGGGCGATTTGAAAAACTGTTTTTT. It encodes CASSPFWVRGRFEKLFF.

In its sample, this clonotype was seen many times. The chain links TRBV20-1 to TRBJ2-3; 9 bases agree with TRBD2. Germline V gene sequence: CDR1 DFQATT, CDR2 SNEGSKA (reference sequence). Trimming took 6 bases from V and 4 from J; bases not matched to a gene: 11. The CDR3 has 15 residues. DNA of the CDR3: TGCAGTGCCCGGATTAGCGGGAGAAATGCAGATACGCAGTATTTT. This gives the protein CSARISGRNADTQYF.

This clonotype has a count of ten or more. The CDR3 loop reads CASSYSRGNTDTQYF. As DNA, the CDR3 is TGTGCCAGCAGTTACTCGCGGGGGAACACAGATACGCAGTATTTT. The V and J genes are TRBV6-2 or TRBV6-3 and TRBJ2-3, with TRBD2 identical over 7 bases. Trimming took 0 bases from V and 2 from J; bases not matched to a gene: 2. Germline-derived CDR1 and CDR2 are MNHEY and SVGEGT. CDR3 length equals 15 residues.

This chain links TRBV10-3 with TRBJ1-6; D gene uncertain. V was clipped by 4 bases and J by 7 bases, with 11 bases between them. This CDR3 has 14 residues. Germline V gene lookup returns CDR1 ENHRY and CDR2 SYGVKD. The CDR3 here is CAISVSHDNSPLHF. In nucleotides, the CDR3 is TGTGCCATCAGTGTGAGCCATGACAATTCACCCCTCCACTTT.

This clonotype was detected ten times or more. The chain employs TRBV18 and TRBJ2-7; D remains unclear. Trimming pared 3 bases from V and 4 bases from J, leaving 10 bases between. The germline V gene encodes CDR1 KGHSH and CDR2 LQKENI. CDR3 size: 13 residues. The CDR3 DNA sequence: TGTGCCAGCTCACCCGTAACGGTTTACGAGCAGTACTTC. Residues: CASSPVTVYEQYF.

This clonotype was observed at least ten times. The V and J genes are TRBV15 and TRBJ2-1; D may be TRBD2 (5 bases). The CDR3 covers 14 residues. Germline loops: CDR1 LNHNV, CDR2 YYDKDF (reference sequence). The ends were cut back, 0 bases at V and 10 bases at J, with 13 bases in the middle. The DNA of the CDR3 is TGTGCCACCAGCAGAGATCCAACTAGAGTCGAGCAGTTCTTC. As protein: CATSRDPTRVEQFF.

The chain is built from TRBV7-2 and TRBJ2-1, with D hard to call. The germline CDR1 and CDR2 sequences are SGHTA and FQGNSA. The CDR3 covers 12 residues. The V and J ends lost 5 bases and 7 bases respectively, with 9 bases between them. The CDR3 region is CASSRSRNEQFF. The CDR3, as DNA: TGTGCCAGCAGCCGAAGTAGGAATGAGCAGTTCTTC.

DNA of the CDR3: TGTGCCAGCAGCTTATGGAGTAACCTAGCGACCTCCTACAATGAGCAGTTCTTC. Protein sequence: CASSLWSNLATSYNEQFF. This rearrangement joins TRBV7-6 to TRBJ2-1; tentatively, D is TRBD2 (6 bases). CDR3 length: 18 amino acids. Germline V gene sequence: CDR1 SGHVS, CDR2 FNYEAQ. The germline V and J ends were trimmed by 2 bases and 0 bases, with 17 bases remaining between them.

This clonotype was seen once. V gene TRBV28 combines with J gene TRBJ2-4; 7 bases align to TRBD1. This CDR3 spans 17 amino acids. Germline CDR1 reads MDHEN; CDR2 reads SYDVKM. The V gene end was trimmed by 8 bases and the J gene end by 0 bases; junction bases not matched to a gene: 13. The CDR3 coding sequence is TGTGCCAGCGGTCCCGCGTACAGGGGACCAGCCAAAAACATTCAGTACTTC. Protein: CASGPAYRGPAKNIQYF. Drawing the rest from reference TRBV28 and TRBJ2-4, the complete variable domain is DVKVTQSSRYLVKRTGEKVFLECVQDMDHENMFWYRQDPGLGLRLIYFSYDVKMKEKGDIPEGYSVSREKKERFSLILESASTNQTSMYLCASGPAYRGPAKNIQYFGAGTRLSVL.

This clonotype is a singleton in its sample. This may be a read error: a much more frequent sequence differs by one nucleotide. This chain links TRBV6-6 with TRBJ2-7; 7 bases align to TRBD1. V lost 5 bases, J lost 4 bases, and 14 bases stayed unmatched. This CDR3 is 16 amino acids long. The germline gives CDR1 MNHNY, CDR2 SVGAGI (reference sequence). The CDR3 DNA reads as TGTGCCAGCAGTCCCAGGCGGATAGGGGGCGTTTACGAGCAGTACTTC. This sequence encodes CASSPRRIGGVYEQYF.

This clonotype has a count of ten or more. CDR3 region: CASSLLAGTDTQYF. The CDR3, as DNA: TGTGCCAGCAGCTTACTAGCGGGCACAGATACGCAGTATTTT. The chain employs TRBV7-8 and TRBJ2-3; 7 bases match TRBD2. V was pared by 2 bases and J by 1 base, with 0 bases of the junction left unmatched. The CDR3 is 14 amino acids. CDR1 and CDR2 (germline): SGHVS, FQNEAQ.

This clonotype was counted a few times. The rearrangement links TRBV5-1 to TRBJ2-3, with 13 bases that match TRBD2. The ends lost 2 bases at V and 6 bases at J; junction bases unmatched: 6. CDR1 is SGHRS and CDR2 is YFSETQ in the germline V gene. The CDR3 runs 16 residues. The CDR3 loop is CASSLSGTSGTDTQYF. CDR3 DNA sequence: TGCGCCAGCAGCTTATCCGGGACTAGCGGGACGGATACGCAGTATTTT.

To note about this clonotype: A much larger clone sits a single nucleotide away, making a read error possible. This chain links TRBV20-1 with TRBJ2-1; D perhaps matches TRBD1 (5 bases). CDR3 length: 15 residues. The germline V gene encodes CDR1 DFQATT and CDR2 SNEGSKA (reference sequence). The CDR3 DNA sequence: TGCGGTGCTAGAGATTCAGGACACTCCTACAATGAGCAGTTCTTC. As protein: CGARDSGHSYNEQFF.

The V call is TRBV5-5, the J call TRBJ1-2; 8 bases are shared with TRBD1. Trimming took 4 bases from V and 5 from J; bases not matched to a gene: 10. Germline V CDR1 and CDR2: SGHKS, YYEKEE (reference sequence). The CDR3 spans 15 residues. CDR3 in DNA: TGTGCCAGCAGCCCTGGTGGACAGGGCATTTATGGCTACACCTTC. Protein product: CASSPGGQGIYGYTF.

There are many counts of this clonotype. The V gene is TRBV24-1, the J gene TRBJ2-1; the match to TRBD1 covers 11 bases. The germline V gene has CDR1 KGHDR and CDR2 SFDVKD. Trimming removed 3 bases from V and 8 bases from J; junction bases left unmatched: 5. The CDR3 runs to 15 residues. The CDR3 is CATSDRGQGADEQFF. The CDR3 bases are TGTGCCACCAGTGATAGAGGACAGGGGGCAGATGAGCAGTTCTTC.

The J gene is TRBJ2-3, the V gene TRBV20-1, with D possibly matching TRBD1 (6 bases). The V gene's germline CDR1 is DFQATT and CDR2 SNEGSKA (reference sequence). This CDR3 contains 14 residues. V lost 1 base, J lost 4 bases, and 12 bases lay in between. CDR3 residues: CSARGLGAADTQYF. The CDR3 nucleotides read TGCAGTGCTAGAGGTTTGGGGGCCGCAGATACGCAGTATTTT.

This clonotype was recorded many times. J is TRBJ2-1 and V is TRBV5-1; D is unresolved. V was trimmed by 0 bases and J by 3 bases, leaving 4 bases between them. Germline CDR1 reads SGHRS; CDR2 reads YFSETQ. This CDR3 is built from 13 residues. CDR3: CASSLGDYNEQFF. For the CDR3, the DNA is TGCGCCAGCAGCTTGGGAGACTACAATGAGCAGTTCTTC.

This clonotype appeared a few times. V is TRBV20-1 and J is TRBJ1-6; no reliable D call. Germline values: CDR1 DFQATT, CDR2 SNEGSKA (reference sequence). V was cut by 0 bases and J by 0 bases, with 6 bases left in between. The CDR3 runs 15 residues. CDR3 sequence reads: CSARDRLSYNSPLHF. The CDR3 region has the DNA TGCAGTGCTAGAGATCGGCTCTCCTATAATTCACCCCTCCACTTT.

The rearrangement links TRBV14 to TRBJ2-1; possible D gene TRBD1, 5 bases. Germline assignment: CDR1 SGHDN and CDR2 FVKESK. CDR3 size: 13 residues. Trimming took off 1 base at V and 10 bases at J, with 11 bases between the two ends. CDR3 protein: CASSQVAGWEQFF. The CDR3 DNA is TGTGCCAGCAGCCAAGTGGCAGGGTGGGAGCAGTTCTTC.

This clonotype turned up a few times. Compared with germline, one end of the junction differs, possibly owing to a read error. This chain uses TRBV5-1 with TRBJ1-2, with 8 bases lining up with TRBD1. The germline gives CDR1 SGHRS, CDR2 YFSETQ. This CDR3 comprises 13 residues. The CDR3 DNA sequence: TGCGCCGGCAGCTGGCGACAGGGGTTTGGCTACACCTTC. Its protein product is CAGSWRQGFGYTF.

This sequence joins TRBV12-3 or TRBV12-4 and TRBJ2-1; D is perhaps TRBD1 or TRBD2 (6 bases each). The CDR3 runs to 15 residues. Trimming removed 1 base at V and 3 bases at J, with 10 bases between. The CDR3 sequence is CASSLEGGHYNEQFF. DNA for the CDR3: TGTGCCAGCAGTTTAGAAGGGGGGCACTACAATGAGCAGTTCTTC.